This paragraph reports one T cell receptor beta chain. Its antigen is not known. V shed 6 bases and J shed 0 bases, with 11 bases lying between them. Looked up from germline, CDR1 is MRHNA and CDR2 is SNTAGT. This CDR3 is built from 14 residues. This record comes from a study of cytomegalovirus exposure and HLA in healthy donors. Study findings and constraints: In a later analysis, V- and J-gene trimming of beta chains associated with a DCLRE1C missense variant, replicated independently. Researchers counted around 150 TCR beta chains as cytomegalovirus-associated.

PCR was performed using 60 Vbeta and 13 Jbeta primers. The data were produced by immunoSEQ multiplex PCR, yet TCRdb's version contains in-frame clones alone and is incomplete. The sample includes 150,000 to 200,000 clones, about four fifths of them seen just once. Sequenced sample: PBMCs. This sequence joins TRBV6-4 and TRBJ1-2; weak D call: TRBD1 (5 bases). The receptor comes from a woman younger than 45 in good health and CMV-seropositive. CDR3 protein: CASSPTETNYGYTF. The CDR3, as DNA: TGTGCCAGCAGCCCGACAGAGACTAACTATGGCTACACCTTC.